The 32 T cell receptor beta chains below were found in one sample sequenced in a study of blood T cell repertoires in COVID-19. Repertoires were generated with immunoSEQ multiplex PCR, while TCRdb's copy carries only in-frame clones and drops some. The sample shows about 270,000 clones, 85% to 90% of them seen only once. Sequencing used PBMCs or T cells enriched from blood (not recorded which). The receptors were gathered from a woman aged 18-30 years who had recovered from COVID-19.

This clone was observed a handful of times. The gene calls are TRBV6-4 and TRBJ2-2; D is perhaps TRBD2 (5 bases). Germline V CDR1 and CDR2: MRHNA, SNTAGT. The CDR3 covers 16 residues. V was cut by 0 bases and J by 4 bases, with 12 bases left in between. The CDR3 nucleotides are TGTGCCAGCAGTGACTCGGCGGGCTCGGTCACCGGGGAGCTGTTTTTT. The encoded protein is CASSDSAGSVTGELFF.

V usage is TRBV4-1 and J usage is TRBJ2-7, with unresolved D. The CDR3 has 15 residues. Germline-derived CDR1 and CDR2 are MGHRA and YSYEKL. V dropped 1 base and J dropped 2 bases, with 12 bases sitting between them. The CDR3 DNA reads as TGCGCCAGCAGCCAAGTCCTAGGAACGGCCTACGAGCAGTACTTC. Its translation: CASSQVLGTAYEQYF.

DNA of the CDR3: TGTGCCAGTAGTATCCATACCGTACGGGTTGGCTACACCTTC. This gives the protein CASSIHTVRVGYTF. This rearrangement joins TRBV19 to TRBJ1-2; D ambiguous. Trimming took 3 bases from V and 7 from J, leaving 15 bases between them. This CDR3 contains 14 residues. From germline, CDR1 is LNHDA and CDR2 SQIVND (reference sequence).

This chain uses TRBV7-8 with TRBJ1-2, with TRBD1 identical over 10 bases. The V and J ends lost 5 bases and 2 bases, in that order; junction bases with no gene match: 8. Per the germline V gene, CDR1 is SGHVS and CDR2 is FQNEAQ. The CDR3 totals 16 residues. The CDR3 sequence is CASSPRQGAGNYGYTF. The CDR3 DNA follows: TGTGCCAGCAGCCCCCGACAGGGGGCGGGGAACTATGGCTACACCTTC. Complete variable domain (other parts from reference TRBV7-8 and TRBJ1-2): GAGVSQSPRYKVAKRGQDVALRCDPISGHVSLFWYQQALGQGPEFLTYFQNEAQLDKSGLPSDRFFAERPEGSVSTLKIQRTQQEDSAVYLCASSPRQGAGNYGYTFGSGTRLTVV.

The chain couples TRBV4-1 to TRBJ1-4; TRBD1 might be the D (5 bases). This CDR3 comprises 16 residues. Deletions cut 0 bases from V and 3 bases from J, with 11 bases between. The germline gives CDR1 MGHRA, CDR2 YSYEKL. CDR3 region: CASSQDQGLSNEKLFF. The CDR3 nucleotides read TGCGCCAGCAGCCAAGATCAGGGATTGTCTAATGAAAAACTGTTTTTT.

J is TRBJ1-4 and V is TRBV5-1; TRBD1 aligns across 9 bases. Germline assignment: CDR1 SGHRS and CDR2 YFSETQ. This CDR3 has 14 amino acids. Trimming cost V 4 bases and J 8 bases; bases outside gene matches: 6. CDR3 loop: CASSPGQGFEKLFF. CDR3 bases: TGCGCCAGCAGCCCAGGACAGGGGTTCGAAAAACTGTTTTTT.

The rearrangement links TRBV20-1 to TRBJ2-2, with 12 bases matching TRBD2. V was clipped by 3 bases and J by 4 bases; unmatched bases: 6. CDR3 length: 16 amino acids. Germline V gene data show CDR1 as DFQATT and CDR2 as SNEGSKA (reference sequence). Written as DNA, the CDR3 is TGCAGTGCTAGTCCGGCGACTAGCGGGGGCACCGGGGAGCTGTTTTTT. It encodes CSASPATSGGTGELFF.

The rearrangement links TRBV10-3 to TRBJ2-1; D is unresolved. The CDR3 contains 15 residues. CDR1 is ENHRY and CDR2 is SYGVKD in the germline V gene. Deletions cut 7 bases from V and 2 bases from J, with 15 bases between. The CDR3 region has the DNA TGTGCCATCATTCGTCCCTTTTGTCCCTACAATGAGCAGTTCTTC. Translated, it gives CAIIRPFCPYNEQFF.

The CDR3 is CASTNEGDSPLHF. CDR3 nucleotides: TGTGCCAGCACCAATGAGGGTGATTCACCCCTCCACTTT. V and J are TRBV2 and TRBJ1-6; D uncertain. V lost 7 bases to trimming and J lost 8 bases, with 12 bases between them. Per germline, CDR1 SNHLY and CDR2 FYNNEI. The CDR3 is 13 amino acids.

The chain employs TRBV7-2 and TRBJ2-2; 9 nucleotides align to TRBD2. Germline V CDR1 and CDR2: SGHTA, FQGNSA. This CDR3 comprises 17 residues. The junction had 7 bases not matched to a gene; V was cut back by 3 bases and J by 2 bases. CDR3 loop: CASSFIPGLANTGELFF. The CDR3 DNA follows: TGTGCCAGCAGCTTCATACCGGGACTAGCAAACACCGGGGAGCTGTTTTTT.

The genes are TRBV28 and TRBJ2-3, with 11 bases aligning to TRBD2. V was pared by 1 base and J by 6 bases, with 6 bases of the junction left unmatched. The germline CDR1 and CDR2 sequences are MDHEN and SYDVKM. The length of the CDR3 is 16 residues. CDR3 coding DNA: TGTGCCAGCAGTTTATTAGCGGGGGGGCCAAGGGATACGCAGTATTTT. It codes for CASSLLAGGPRDTQYF. The variable domain in full, completed from reference TRBV28 and TRBJ2-3, reads DVKVTQSSRYLVKRTGEKVFLECVQDMDHENMFWYRQDPGLGLRLIYFSYDVKMKEKGDIPEGYSVSREKKERFSLILESASTNQTSMYLCASSLLAGGPRDTQYFGPGTRLTVL.

The chain has TRBV6-5 and TRBJ1-2, with D maybe TRBD1 (5 bases). V was shortened by 3 bases and J by 6 bases, with 11 bases between the two germline ends. The V gene's germline CDR1 is MNHEY and CDR2 SVGAGI. The CDR3 has 13 residues. The CDR3 loop is CASSYSGFNGYTF. The CDR3 DNA reads as TGTGCCAGCAGTTATTCAGGGTTCAATGGCTACACCTTC.

The V and J genes are TRBV3-1 (or the pseudogene TRBV3-2) and TRBJ2-1, with 8 bases lining up with TRBD2. The CDR3 runs 12 residues. V dropped 0 bases and J dropped 16; count of bases not matched to a gene: 5. The germline V gene has CDR1 LGHDT and CDR2 YNNKEL (reference sequence). Written as DNA, the CDR3 is TGTGCCAGCAGCCAAGACGGGGGGGGCTGTTTCTTC. Translated: CASSQDGGGCFF.

This chain connects TRBV4-2 to TRBJ2-5; 8 positions agree with TRBD2. The germline gives CDR1 LGHNA, CDR2 YNFKEQ. The CDR3 is 16 residues long. V was clipped by 1 base and J by 5 bases; unmatched bases: 9. CDR3 sequence: CASSQVSGATEETQYF. The DNA of the CDR3 is TGTGCCAGCAGCCAAGTTAGCGGGGCCACGGAGGAGACCCAGTACTTC.

Here the CDR3 reads CASSSNSGYEETQYF. The CDR3 bases are TGTGCCAGCAGCTCAAATTCAGGGTATGAGGAGACCCAGTACTTC. This sequence joins TRBV7-9 and TRBJ2-5; D is perhaps TRBD1 (5 bases). The CDR3 runs to 15 residues. Trimming cost V 4 bases and J 5 bases, with 17 bases left between them. Germline lookup yields CDR1 SEHNR and CDR2 FQNEAQ (reference sequence).

The chain couples TRBV14 to TRBJ1-4; 7 nucleotides align to TRBD1. The germline CDR1 and CDR2 sequences are SGHDN and FVKESK. The CDR3 has 15 residues. J was trimmed by 7 bases and V by 1 base; bases with no gene match: 6. CDR3 amino acids: CASSQVIGGSEKLFF. The CDR3 DNA reads as TGTGCCAGCAGCCAAGTCATAGGGGGCAGTGAAAAACTGTTTTTT.

This clone showed up just once. The chain joins TRBV7-8 to TRBJ1-5, with no clear D. The V gene lost 0 bases and the J gene lost 10 bases, with 10 bases spanning the gap. The germline gives CDR1 SGHVS, CDR2 FQNEAQ. This CDR3 has 13 amino acids. CDR3 coding DNA: TGTGCCAGCAGCTTAGCGTCCGCGTTCCCCCAGCATTTT. This codes for CASSLASAFPQHF.

The chain couples TRBV5-8 to TRBJ1-2; D perhaps matches TRBD1 (6 bases). CDR1 is SGHTS and CDR2 is YDEGEE in the germline V gene. This CDR3 comprises 12 residues. Trimming pared 3 bases from V and 9 bases from J, leaving 12 bases between. The CDR3 region is CASSYYRDRYTF. Written as DNA, the CDR3 is TGTGCCAGCAGCTACTACAGGGATCGCTACACCTTC. The full variable domain, completed using reference TRBV5-8 and TRBJ1-2, is EAGVTQSPTHLIKTRGQQATLRCSPISGHTSVYWYQQALGLGLQFLLWYDEGEERNRGNFPPRFSGRQFPNYSSELNVNALELEDSALYLCASSYYRDRYTFGSGTRLTVV.

CDR3: CASSSGGALETQYF. The CDR3 DNA reads as TGTGCCAGCAGTAGCGGGGGGGCCCTAGAGACCCAGTACTTC. This chain links TRBV11-2 with TRBJ2-5, with 11 positions matching TRBD2. The CDR3 length is 14 residues. Germline-derived CDR1 and CDR2 are SGHAT and FQNNGV. V was pared by 6 bases and J by 4 bases, with 4 bases of the junction left unmatched.

The gene calls are TRBV19 and TRBJ2-5; 11 bases align to TRBD2. Trimming cost V 4 bases and J 4 bases; bases outside gene matches: 5. The CDR3 spans 15 residues. Germline values: CDR1 LNHDA, CDR2 SQIVND (reference sequence). The DNA of the CDR3 is TGTGCCAGTAGTACGTTAGCGGGGGGGCGAGAGACCCAGTACTTC. Its protein is CASSTLAGGRETQYF.

The chain's CDR3 is CASSPSPEETQYF. The CDR3 bases are TGTGCCAGCAGCCCCTCACCAGAAGAGACCCAGTACTTC. This chain joins TRBV12-3 or TRBV12-4 and TRBJ2-5, with D hard to call. The CDR3 length is 13 residues. The V end lost 6 bases, the J end lost 3 bases, and 11 bases lay between the germline ends.

The rearrangement uses TRBV2 and TRBJ2-2; D may be TRBD2 (6 bases). Deletions cut 7 bases from V and 5 bases from J, with 14 bases between. The CDR3 contains 14 residues. CDR1 and CDR2 (germline): SNHLY, FYNNEI. CDR3 bases: TGTGCCAGCACGGGGGACTCAATTACCGGGGAGCTGTTTTTT. Its translation is CASTGDSITGELFF.

In nucleotides, the CDR3 is TGTGCCAGCAGCTTAGCAGACAGGCGGAATGGCTACACCTTC. Its translation is CASSLADRRNGYTF. The rearrangement uses TRBV7-9 and TRBJ1-2; weak D call: TRBD1 (6 bases). Germline values: CDR1 SEHNR, CDR2 FQNEAQ (reference sequence). Trimming took 0 bases from V and 6 from J, leaving 11 bases between them. This CDR3 comprises 14 residues.

The chain employs TRBV30 and TRBJ1-1, with 7 bases lining up with TRBD1. Per the germline V gene, CDR1 is GTSNPN and CDR2 is SVGIG (reference sequence). This CDR3 has 14 residues. V gave up 1 base and J gave up 4 bases; unmatched junction bases: 6. The DNA for the CDR3 is TGTGCCTGGAGTGAGGGGGCGGGGGGCACTGAAGCTTTCTTT. Residues: CAWSEGAGGTEAFF.

CDR3 coding DNA: TGTGCCAGCAGCGCCGGCCGAGGGCTAGTGAAACTGTTTTTT. Its protein is CASSAGRGLVKLFF. V usage is TRBV7-9 and J usage is TRBJ1-4; no reliable D call. CDR3 length: 14 amino acids. Trimming removed 5 bases from V and 11 bases from J, with 18 bases in between. Germline values: CDR1 SEHNR, CDR2 FQNEAQ (reference sequence).

The chain combines TRBV19 with TRBJ1-1; D is ambiguous. Trimming stripped 6 bases from V and 0 bases from J, with 5 bases between. The germline CDR1 and CDR2 sequences are LNHDA and SQIVND (reference sequence). This CDR3 is built from 12 residues. In DNA form, the CDR3 reads TGTGCCAGTAGCTTATTGAACACTGAAGCTTTCTTT. Encoded protein: CASSLLNTEAFF.

This clone was recorded once. The CDR3 region is CASSDGLAGGNEQFF. The CDR3 DNA is TGTGCCAGCAGTGACGGACTAGCGGGGGGCAATGAGCAGTTCTTC. The V gene is TRBV6-1, the J gene TRBJ2-1; 14 bases are shared with TRBD2. Trimming at V came to 3 bases and at J to 6 bases, leaving 1 base not matched to a gene. CDR1 and CDR2 (germline): MNHNS, SASEGT. This CDR3 spans 15 amino acids.

Note on this clone: A read error may account for a junction end that differs from germline. The chain combines TRBV7-7 with TRBJ2-7; TRBD1 is a possible D gene (8 bases). The CDR3 length is 16 residues. Per germline, CDR1 SSHAT and CDR2 FNYEAQ (reference sequence). CDR3 sequence reads: CASSTGGGPGPREQYF. The CDR3 region has the DNA TGTGCTAGCAGCACAGGGGGGGGACCGGGACCACGGGAGCAGTACTTC.

V and J are TRBV10-1 and TRBJ1-1, with 10 bases that match TRBD1. The CDR3 is 15 residues long. V shed 4 bases, J shed 4 bases, and the junction held 6 bases outside the gene matches. Germline V CDR1 and CDR2: WNHNN, SYGVQD (reference sequence). CDR3 sequence (DNA): TGCGCCAGCAGTGCACCGGGACAGGGGCCCACTGAAGCTTTCTTT. Protein product: CASSAPGQGPTEAFF.

The chain is built from TRBV11-2 and TRBJ1-6; weak D call: TRBD1 (6 bases). Germline loops: CDR1 SGHAT, CDR2 FQNNGV. The CDR3 is made up of 14 amino acids. Between the trimmed V and J ends, which lost 4 bases and 13 bases, there was a span of 17 bases. Here the CDR3 DNA reads TGTGCCAGCAGCTATTCCGGGACATCCTGGCCCCTCCACTTT. Translation gives CASSYSGTSWPLHF.

This clone was observed a handful of times. This chain joins TRBV12-3 or TRBV12-4 and TRBJ1-6, with D possibly TRBD1 on 6 matching bases. This CDR3 is built from 13 residues. Trimming took off 3 bases at V and 10 bases at J, with 10 bases between the two ends. The chain's CDR3 is CASSFAGGSPLHF. Here the CDR3 DNA reads TGTGCCAGCAGTTTTGCGGGGGGCTCACCCCTCCACTTT.

The V call is TRBV3-1 (or the pseudogene TRBV3-2), the J call TRBJ1-2; no firm D call. Trimming removed 5 bases from V and 2 bases from J, with 18 bases in between. The CDR3 sequence is 16 residues long. The V gene's germline CDR1 is LGHDT and CDR2 YNNKEL (reference sequence). As DNA, the CDR3 is TGTGCCAGCAGCACTCAGACAACTTTGACGAACTATGGCTACACCTTC. This codes for CASSTQTTLTNYGYTF.